These T cell receptor beta chains were read from a single sample in a study of human T cells and chemical hapten exposure. TCRdb reprocessed the RACE reads via MiXCR and lists one record per CDR3 protein. Of tens of thousands of distinct CDR3 sequences listed, around 7.6% are singletons. The sequencing here drew on whole blood, taken in connection with sensitization to the hapten diphenylcyclopropenone (DPC). The source of these receptors is a woman in her 50s with alopecia areata. Some clones in this sample may be carry-over from other donors' samples. The CDR3 runs from the conserved cysteine through the conserved F or W. The order of the fields is V gene, J gene, clone size, D gene, CDR3 DNA, CDR3 protein. D genes are given only for firm matches. A clone size is listed for some rows: how often the clone was seen (once, few, many), or a class if it is expanded.

>TRBV5-1|TRBJ2-1|few|TRBD2
TGCGCCAGCATAATGGTAGCGGGAGGGCACAATGAGCAGTTCTTC
CASIMVAGGHNEQFF
>TRBV29-1|TRBJ2-3|few|TRBD2
TGCAGCGTTGAGAAAGCGGGAGGAAGGGCTAGCACAGATACGCAGTATTTT
CSVEKAGGRASTDTQYF
>TRBV27|TRBJ2-1|many|NA
TGTGCCAGCAGTTTTGGGGGAGTTCGACGGGAGCAGTTCTTC
CASSFGGVRREQFF
>TRBV5-1|TRBJ1-1|NA|NA
TGCGCCAGCGGGAAAGGGGACACTGAAGCTTTCTTT
CASGKGDTEAFF
>TRBV29-1|TRBJ1-1|few|NA
TGCAGCGTGAATTCGGGGGGCGCGATGAACACTGAAGCTTTCTTT
CSVNSGGAMNTEAFF
>TRBV20-1|TRBJ1-5|NA|NA
TGCAGTGCTAGAGGAGGACTGTATAGCAATCAGCCCCAGCATTTT
CSARGGLYSNQPQHF
>TRBV6-5|TRBJ2-6|many|NA
TGTGCCAGCAGTTACTCAAGCTCTGGGGCCAACGTCCTGACTTTC
CASSYSSSGANVLTF
>TRBV29-1|TRBJ1-2|few|TRBD1
TGCAGCTCGGACAGGGACGGCTACACCTTC
CSSDRDGYTF
>TRBV20-1|TRBJ2-2|many|TRBD1
TGCAGTGCTAGAGGGGACAGGGTTCGGACCGGGGAGCTGTTTTTT
CSARGDRVRTGELFF
>TRBV12-3/TRBV12-4|TRBJ2-7|many|TRBD1
TGTGCCAGCAGGGATACAGGGGGGAGCTACGAGCAGTACTTC
CASRDTGGSYEQYF
>TRBV11-2|TRBJ2-1|NA|NA
TGTGCCAGCAGCTGGGCGGGGAGGAATGAGCAGTTCTTC
CASSWAGRNEQFF
>TRBV3-1|TRBJ1-2|many|NA
TGTGCCAGCAGCCAAGTGGGAGGCTACACCTTC
CASSQVGGYTF
>TRBV10-3|TRBJ1-1|NA|NA
TGTGCCATCAGTGACCACCATGAAGCTTTCTTT
CAISDHHEAFF
>TRBV7-7|TRBJ2-7|many|NA
TGTGCTAGCAGCTTGGCCACCTCATACGAGCAGTACTTC
CASSLATSYEQYF
>TRBV27|TRBJ1-6|many|NA
TGTGCCAGCAGTTTATCGAGTCGGAGCTCCTATAATTCACCCCTCCACTTT
CASSLSSRSSYNSPLHF
>TRBV3-1|TRBJ1-1|many|TRBD1
TGTGCCAGCAGCCCCCGGGACAGGGGGAAGACTGAAGCTTTCTTT
CASSPRDRGKTEAFF
>TRBV11-2|TRBJ1-2|NA|NA
TGTGCCAGCAGCTCGTTGAGCATGGTCTCCTACGGCTACACCTTC
CASSSLSMVSYGYTF
>TRBV12-3/TRBV12-4|TRBJ2-7|few|NA
TGTGCCAGCAGTTTATTAGGACAGAACTACGAGCAGTACTTC
CASSLLGQNYEQYF
>TRBV5-1|TRBJ1-1|NA|NA
TGCGCCAGCAGCCTGACAGCGGTTGACACTGAAGCTTTCTTT
CASSLTAVDTEAFF
>TRBV20-1|TRBJ2-3|many|TRBD1
TGCAGTGCTAGAGGGGCGACAGGGGCCACAGATACGCAGTATTTT
CSARGATGATDTQYF
>TRBV11-1|TRBJ2-6|NA|NA
TGTGCCAGCAGCCTTAGCCGAATAGGGCTCAGCTCTGGGGCCAACGTCCTGACTTTC
CASSLSRIGLSSGANVLTF
>TRBV11-2|TRBJ2-1|many|TRBD2
TGTGCCAGCAGCTCTGGACTAGCCAATGAGCAGTTCTTC
CASSSGLANEQFF
>TRBV6-2/TRBV6-3|TRBJ1-2|NA|NA
TGTGCCAGCAGTTACCCACCGACCGGGACTCCTCGCTACACCTTC
CASSYPPTGTPRYTF
>TRBV9|TRBJ1-1|few|NA
TGTGCCAGCAGCGTTCTACCCAGGTGGCCTTTCTTT
CASSVLPRWPFF